Each of the 30 T cell receptor beta chains below was sequenced from the same sample in a study of CD8 T cells in Susac syndrome (dated by TCRdb to between 2018 and 2020). Preparation of the library involved the immunoSEQ multiplex PCR assay. RNA was extracted with the RNeasy kit and 0.5 to 1 ug was reverse transcribed using random hexamers. TCRdb handled the public reads itself, with Q25 trimming in fastp and clone calling in MiXCR, and kept productive beta chains. Every distinct CDR3 protein forms one entry, paired with its most common genes and DNA. The sample records roughly 200,000 distinct CDR3 sequences, 85% to 95% of which are singletons. The ten largest clones add up to 0.085% to 0.1% of the sample. The source material was CD4+ T cells from PBMCs. These receptor sequences come from a human donor with Susac syndrome.

This chain uses TRBV6-5 with TRBJ2-7; D tentatively fits TRBD1 or TRBD2 (5 bases each). Germline CDR1 is MNHEY and CDR2 is SVGAGI. This CDR3 is built from 16 residues. V was pared by 0 bases and J by 2 bases, with 14 bases between. CDR3 region: CASSYSGTEITYEQYF. The CDR3 DNA reads as TGTGCCAGCAGTTACTCCGGGACGGAGATCACCTACGAGCAGTACTTC.

The chain is built from TRBV12-5 and TRBJ1-1; no reliable D call. The V and J ends lost 9 bases and 2 bases respectively, with 16 bases between them. The V gene's germline CDR1 is LGHNT and CDR2 FRNRAP. The CDR3 totals 14 residues. The CDR3 loop reads CASSRRTPNTEAFF. CDR3 nucleotide sequence: TGTGCTAGCTCCCGGCGGACCCCCAACACTGAAGCTTTCTTT.

This sequence joins TRBV20-1 and TRBJ2-7, with TRBD2 matching 9 bases. CDR1 DFQATT and CDR2 SNEGSKA come from the germline V gene (reference sequence). Trimming took 7 bases from V and 4 from J; bases not matched to a gene: 11. CDR3 length equals 14 residues. The CDR3 spells CSGISGSSRYEQYF. In nucleotides, the CDR3 is TGCAGTGGGATTAGCGGGAGCAGCCGTTACGAGCAGTACTTC.

This chain connects TRBV20-1 to TRBJ1-2, with D possibly being TRBD1 (6 bases). In germline, CDR1 is DFQATT, CDR2 SNEGSKA (reference sequence). CDR3 length: 15 residues. The ends were cut back, 0 bases at V and 6 bases at J, with 17 bases in the middle. In nucleotides, the CDR3 is TGCAGTGCTAGAGATGTGCAGGGGCGTTCGAATGGCTACACCTTC. As protein: CSARDVQGRSNGYTF.

The V gene is TRBV12-3 or TRBV12-4, the J gene TRBJ1-4; D not resolved. CDR3 size: 15 residues. Trimming pared 3 bases from V and 6 bases from J, leaving 14 bases between. CDR3 DNA: TGTGCCAGCAGTTTCCCTGGACTATTGGATGAAAAACTGTTTTTT. Translating gives CASSFPGLLDEKLFF.

This chain uses TRBV20-1 with TRBJ2-7; D is undetermined. Germline CDR1 DFQATT, CDR2 SNEGSKA (reference sequence). Trimming pared 2 bases from V and 5 bases from J, leaving 10 bases between. This CDR3 is 12 amino acids long. In DNA, the CDR3 is TGCAGTGCTAGATCGGGCGTCGACGAGCAGTACTTC. This encodes CSARSGVDEQYF.

CDR3 region: CSVGPAVSYNEQFF. Here the CDR3 DNA reads TGCAGCGTTGGGCCAGCGGTTTCCTACAATGAGCAGTTCTTC. The J gene is TRBJ2-1, the V gene TRBV29-1; TRBD2 might be the D (5 bases). The CDR3 spans 14 residues. Per the germline V gene, CDR1 is SQVTM and CDR2 is ANQGSEA. V lost 4 bases, J lost 1 base, and 11 bases lay in between.

The chain employs TRBV29-1 and TRBJ1-5; D gene ambiguous. Germline CDR1 SQVTM, CDR2 ANQGSEA. V was pared by 0 bases and J by 5 bases, with 8 bases between. The length of the CDR3 is 13 residues. The CDR3: CSVEDGRDQPQHF. In nucleotides, the CDR3 is TGCAGCGTTGAAGATGGGAGAGATCAGCCCCAGCATTTT.

The chain couples TRBV20-1 to TRBJ2-7; D might be TRBD1 or TRBD2, each matching 5 bases. The CDR3 runs 15 residues. The germline V and J ends were trimmed by 1 base and 0 bases, with 13 bases remaining between them. Germline values: CDR1 DFQATT, CDR2 SNEGSKA (reference sequence). The CDR3 coding sequence is TGCAGTGCTAGAGTGGGAGAGGGACCCTCCTACGAGCAGTACTTC. It codes for CSARVGEGPSYEQYF.

V is TRBV7-9 and J is TRBJ1-1; 9 positions match TRBD1. The V segment lost 3 bases and the J segment 5 bases; nucleotides outside the gene matches: 7. The germline CDR1 and CDR2 sequences are SEHNR and FQNEAQ (reference sequence). CDR3 size: 15 residues. CDR3 sequence reads: CASSFLDRGGTEAFF. CDR3 nucleotides: TGTGCCAGCAGCTTCCTCGACAGGGGGGGTACTGAAGCTTTCTTT.

The chain carries TRBV9 and TRBJ1-3; TRBD1 might be the D (6 bases). CDR1 is SGDLS and CDR2 is YYNGEE in the germline V gene. There are 14 residues in the CDR3. V was trimmed by 0 bases and J by 6 bases, leaving 10 bases between them. CDR3 region: CASSVGDRLNTIYF. CDR3 nucleotides: TGTGCCAGCAGCGTAGGCGACAGGTTAAACACCATATATTTT.

The V and J genes are TRBV25-1 and TRBJ2-4, with unresolved D. Trimming stripped 5 bases from V and 6 bases from J, with 8 bases between. This CDR3 contains 12 residues. Germline CDR1 MGHDK, CDR2 SYGVNS. The CDR3 sequence: CASSSYGNIQYF. In DNA form, the CDR3 reads TGTGCCAGCAGTTCCTACGGAAACATTCAGTACTTC. The full variable domain, in which reference TRBV25-1 and TRBJ2-4 provide the parts outside the CDR3, is EADIYQTPRYLVIGTGKKITLECSQTMGHDKMYWYQQDPGMELHLIHYSYGVNSTEKGDLSSESTVSRIRTEHFPLTLESARPSHTSQYLCASSSYGNIQYFGAGTRLSVL.

The genes are TRBV12-3 or TRBV12-4 and TRBJ2-3; perhaps TRBD2 as D (5 bases). CDR3 length equals 12 residues. The germline V and J ends were trimmed by 5 bases and 3 bases, with 6 bases remaining between them. The CDR3 DNA reads as TGTGCCAGCAGTACTAGTACAGATACGCAGTATTTT. It encodes CASSTSTDTQYF.

The J gene is TRBJ2-2, the V gene TRBV7-9; D gene ambiguous. Germline loops: CDR1 SEHNR, CDR2 FQNEAQ (reference sequence). Trimming took off 5 bases at V and 5 bases at J, with 12 bases between the two ends. The CDR3 consists of 14 residues. The CDR3 reads CASSRSSLTGELFF. The CDR3 DNA reads as TGTGCCAGCAGCCGAAGCAGTCTTACCGGGGAGCTGTTTTTT.

This clonotype occurred a few times. The chain joins TRBV7-2 to TRBJ2-7; TRBD2 matches 15 bases. With V trimmed by 5 bases and J by 0 bases, 5 bases remained unmatched. Germline V gene data show CDR1 as SGHTA and CDR2 as FQGNSA. CDR3 length: 17 amino acids. For the CDR3, the DNA is TGTGCCAGCAGCCCCGGACTAGCGGGAGGGAGCTCCTACGAGCAGTACTTC. It translates to CASSPGLAGGSSYEQYF.

The chain has TRBV5-1 and TRBJ2-5; 7 positions match TRBD1. Germline trimming cut 1 base from V and 4 bases from J; bases unmatched to any gene: 4. Germline loops: CDR1 SGHRS, CDR2 YFSETQ. The CDR3 extends over 14 amino acids. CDR3 DNA: TGCGCCAGCAGCTTGACAGGGGTGGGAGAGACCCAGTACTTC. It specifies CASSLTGVGETQYF.

This clonotype has a single count. V gene TRBV7-2 combines with J gene TRBJ2-5; 7 bases fit TRBD1. The V and J ends lost 7 bases and 4 bases, in that order; junction bases with no gene match: 9. Per the germline V gene, CDR1 is SGHTA and CDR2 is FQGNSA. This CDR3 region has 14 residues. The CDR3 spells CASTPDRFSETQYF. CDR3 nucleotides: TGTGCCAGCACCCCGGACAGGTTTTCAGAGACCCAGTACTTC.

The chain carries TRBV27 and TRBJ2-2; 11 nucleotides match TRBD1. Germline V CDR1 and CDR2: MNHEY, SMNVEV (reference sequence). The CDR3 is made up of 14 amino acids. Trimming took 5 bases from V and 6 from J; bases not matched to a gene: 2. The chain's CDR3 is CASSRGQGAGELFF. The CDR3 DNA is TGTGCCAGCAGTAGGGGACAGGGGGCCGGGGAGCTGTTTTTT.

V and J are TRBV18 and TRBJ2-7; unclear D gene. This CDR3 is built from 13 residues. V was shortened by 1 base and J by 4 bases, with 8 bases between the two germline ends. CDR1 is KGHSH, CDR2 LQKENI, per germline. The CDR3 DNA reads as TGTGCCAGCTCACCACTAGAGGAGTACGAGCAGTACTTC. This codes for CASSPLEEYEQYF.

The chain couples TRBV5-1 to TRBJ2-5; 10 positions agree with TRBD2. The CDR3 loop spans 13 amino acids. Losses at the gene ends were 1 base for V and 12 bases for J; bases not matched to a gene: 6. Germline values: CDR1 SGHRS, CDR2 YFSETQ. This chain's CDR3 is CASSLPSGGVEYF. The CDR3 DNA reads TGCGCCAGCAGCTTGCCTAGCGGGGGAGTCGAGTACTTC.

This clonotype was detected once. CDR3 nucleotide sequence: TGTGCCAGCAGTCATAACACTGAAGCTTTCTTT. The encoded protein is CASSHNTEAFF. The rearrangement uses TRBV3-1 and TRBJ1-1; D gene unclear. Trimming took 6 bases from V and 2 from J, leaving 4 bases between them. CDR1 is LGHDT and CDR2 is YNNKEL in the germline V gene (reference sequence). CDR3 size: 11 residues. The full variable domain, in which reference TRBV3-1 and TRBJ1-1 provide the parts outside the CDR3, is DTAVSQTPKYLVTQMGNDKSIKCEQNLGHDTMYWYKQDSKKFLKIMFSYNNKELIINETVPNRFSPKSPDKAHLNLHINSLELGDSAVYFCASSHNTEAFFGQGTRLTVV.

The chain combines TRBV12-5 with TRBJ1-1; no reliable D call. CDR3 length: 11 residues. Germline CDR1 LGHNT, CDR2 FRNRAP. The germline V and J ends were trimmed by 2 bases and 4 bases, with 2 bases remaining between them. The CDR3 coding sequence is TGTGCTAGTGGTTTGTTCACTGAAGCTTTCTTT. Its protein product is CASGLFTEAFF.

The chain combines TRBV5-1 with TRBJ1-1; D might be TRBD1 (5 bases). V gave up 2 bases and J gave up 0 bases, with 8 bases separating them. This CDR3 is 14 amino acids long. Germline V lookup: CDR1 SGHRS, CDR2 YFSETQ. The chain's CDR3 is CASSLQALNTEAFF. DNA for the CDR3: TGCGCCAGCAGCTTACAGGCTCTGAACACTGAAGCTTTCTTT.

J is TRBJ2-2 and V is TRBV9, with unresolved D. Deletions cut 0 bases from V and 4 bases from J, with 4 bases between. The CDR3 spans 13 residues. Germline V lookup: CDR1 SGDLS, CDR2 YYNGEE. The CDR3 is CASSVVPTGELFF. The CDR3 nucleotides read TGTGCCAGCAGCGTAGTCCCCACCGGGGAGCTGTTTTTT.

In its sample, this clonotype was seen once. The chain links TRBV20-1 to TRBJ2-3, with 8 nucleotides matching TRBD1. Germline CDR1 is DFQATT and CDR2 is SNEGSKA (reference sequence). This CDR3 is built from 16 residues. V lost 4 bases, J lost 2 bases, and 11 bases stayed unmatched. CDR3 loop: CSAKQHGTGNTDTQYF. The CDR3, as DNA: TGCAGTGCTAAACAACACGGGACAGGAAACACAGATACGCAGTATTTT.

The chain carries TRBV3-1 and TRBJ2-7; possibly TRBD2 for D (6 bases). Trimming pared 0 bases from V and 6 bases from J, leaving 15 bases between. This CDR3 has 15 amino acids. Germline loops: CDR1 LGHDT, CDR2 YNNKEL (reference sequence). The CDR3 protein is CASSQDRVRGGEQYF. DNA for the CDR3: TGTGCCAGCAGCCAAGACCGCGTTAGGGGAGGCGAGCAGTACTTC.

Only a few counts were recorded for this clonotype. The J gene is TRBJ2-1, the V gene TRBV7-2; D gene ambiguous. Trimming removed 3 bases from V and 0 bases from J, with 9 bases in between. Germline V gene sequence: CDR1 SGHTA, CDR2 FQGNSA. The CDR3 totals 15 residues. The DNA for the CDR3 is TGTGCCAGCAGCTTTGGCGCGAGCTCCTACAATGAGCAGTTCTTC. Translated: CASSFGASSYNEQFF. Combining the CDR3 with reference TRBV7-2 and TRBJ2-1 gives the whole variable domain GAGVSQSPSNKVTEKGKDVELRCDPISGHTALYWYRQSLGQGLEFLIYFQGNSAPDKSGLPSDRFSAERTGGSVSTLTIQRTQQEDSAVYLCASSFGASSYNEQFFGPGTRLTVL.

The V and J genes are TRBV5-1 and TRBJ1-2; D remains unclear. V lost 3 bases, J lost 1 base, and 10 bases lay in between. Germline assignment: CDR1 SGHRS and CDR2 YFSETQ. The CDR3 covers 14 residues. CDR3 in DNA: TGCGCCAGCAGCTGGACTTCGAATAACTATGGCTACACCTTC. Translated, it gives CASSWTSNNYGYTF. Combining the CDR3 with reference TRBV5-1 and TRBJ1-2 gives the whole variable domain KAGVTQTPRYLIKTRGQQVTLSCSPISGHRSVSWYQQTPGQGLQFLFEYFSETQRNKGNFPGRFSGRQFSNSRSEMNVSTLELGDSALYLCASSWTSNNYGYTFGSGTRLTVV.

V usage is TRBV6-5 and J usage is TRBJ2-2; TRBD1 is a possible D gene (6 bases). V gave up 6 bases and J gave up 5 bases, with 10 bases separating them. The length of the CDR3 is 13 residues. Germline lookup yields CDR1 MNHEY and CDR2 SVGAGI. The CDR3: CASSPRGTGELFF. As DNA, the CDR3 is TGTGCCAGCAGCCCTAGGGGGACCGGGGAGCTGTTTTTT.

The chain carries TRBV20-1 and TRBJ2-3; tentative D call: TRBD2 (5 bases). The CDR3 contains 14 residues. The V end lost 1 base, the J end lost 8 bases, and 16 bases lay between the germline ends. In germline, CDR1 is DFQATT, CDR2 SNEGSKA (reference sequence). CDR3 coding DNA: TGCAGTGCTAGAGTCCCCGGACTGCTCTCTACGCAGTATTTT. Translated: CSARVPGLLSTQYF.